Shown below are 6 T cell receptor beta chains from a single sample sequenced in a study of blood T cell repertoires in COVID-19. Clones were read by immunoSEQ multiplex PCR, and TCRdb kept only the in-frame ones, dropping some. This table holds about 180,000 clones, 88% found once. Sequencing was performed on peripheral blood. The receptors come from a woman aged 25-40 years with acute or convalescent COVID-19.

The CDR3 is CASRAPTVNTEAFF. DNA of the CDR3: TGTGCCAGTAGAGCCCCGACAGTGAACACTGAAGCTTTCTTT. The chain uses TRBV19 and TRBJ1-1; D perhaps matches TRBD1 (5 bases). V was clipped by 6 bases and J by 0 bases, with 11 bases between them. The V gene's germline CDR1 is LNHDA and CDR2 SQIVND (reference sequence). This CDR3 is built from 14 residues. Full variable domain (remainder filled in from reference TRBV19 and TRBJ1-1): DGGITQSPKYLFRKEGQNVTLSCEQNLNHDAMYWYRQDPGQGLRLIYYSQIVNDFQKGDIAEGYSVSREKKESFPLTVTSAQKNPTAFYLCASRAPTVNTEAFFGQGTRLTVV.

The J gene is TRBJ2-7, the V gene TRBV7-9; TRBD1 is a possible D gene (5 bases). This CDR3 comprises 12 residues. V was trimmed by 8 bases and J by 3 bases, leaving 11 bases between them. Germline CDR1 and CDR2: SEHNR and FQNEAQ (reference sequence). The CDR3 DNA follows: TGTGCCAGCGGGGCCAACAACTACGAGCAGTACTTC. Its translation: CASGANNYEQYF.

V and J are TRBV6-5 and TRBJ2-1, with TRBD2 matching over 8 bases. The length of the CDR3 is 13 residues. The V segment lost 8 bases and the J segment 11 bases; nucleotides outside the gene matches: 11. Germline-derived CDR1 and CDR2 are MNHEY and SVGAGI. The CDR3 loop reads CASGSDPGGKQFF. The CDR3 nucleotides read TGTGCCAGCGGGTCCGACCCGGGGGGGAAGCAGTTCTTC.

The J gene is TRBJ2-4, the V gene TRBV7-9, with 7 bases identical to TRBD1. Germline V gene lookup returns CDR1 SEHNR and CDR2 FQNEAQ (reference sequence). V dropped 5 bases and J dropped 0; count of bases not matched to a gene: 10. This CDR3 has 17 amino acids. The CDR3 is CASSPHTGAIAKNIQYF. The CDR3 coding sequence is TGTGCCAGCAGCCCTCATACAGGGGCCATAGCCAAAAACATTCAGTACTTC.

This clone appeared a few times. The rearrangement joins TRBV19 to TRBJ1-2, with no clear D. Germline CDR1 is LNHDA and CDR2 is SQIVND (reference sequence). V dropped 3 bases and J dropped 3 bases, with 8 bases sitting between them. The CDR3 has 13 residues. CDR3 sequence reads: CASSIMSDYGYTF. CDR3 nucleotides: TGTGCCAGTAGTATTATGTCGGACTATGGCTACACCTTC.

V usage is TRBV7-9 and J usage is TRBJ2-5; D is uncertain. Per germline, CDR1 SEHNR and CDR2 FQNEAQ (reference sequence). V was cut by 3 bases and J by 3 bases, with 8 bases left in between. The CDR3 contains 13 residues. The CDR3 DNA reads TGTGCCAGCAGCTTTCACGGAGAAGAGACCCAGTACTTC. Its protein is CASSFHGEETQYF.